The source of this TCR beta chain is a study of cytomegalovirus exposure and HLA in healthy donors. Points from the study as a whole: What a later analysis reportedly showed was that an Asian-associated ancestry cluster had fewer N-insertions than the approximately 720-donor mean.

Use of 60 Vbeta and 13 Jbeta primers characterized the PCR. The repertoire was sequenced with immunoSEQ multiplex PCR; TCRdb's copy has only in-frame clones and lacks some. The table has about 34,000 clones, 82% seen once. The CDR3 loop spans 15 amino acids. As to this clone: Its cognate antigen is unknown.

The chain has TRBV21-1 and TRBJ1-2. TRBV21-1 is described as a pseudogene. Source material: PBMCs. The TCR was taken from a woman under 30 in good health and CMV-seropositive. The CDR3 sequence: CASSKFFGNRGGYTF. DNA for the CDR3: TGTGCCAGCAGCAAGTTTTTCGGTAATCGGGGTGGCTACACCTTC.